This TCR beta chain was captured in a study of T-cell reconstitution after alpha-beta-depleted transplantation in children. Molecular barcoding with unique molecular identifiers was used for the TCRbeta library. In TCRdb, the PCR reads were re-called with MiXCR into one record per CDR3 protein. Counted here are some 530,000 distinct CDR3 sequences, roughly an eighth occurring once; the ten biggest clones make up roughly 5.4%. Germline CDR1 reads MNHGY; CDR2 reads SVAAGI. With 4 bases removed from V and 8 bases from J, the gap between germline ends came to 20 bases. The CDR3 sequence is 16 residues long.

The receptor's source is a human donor who donated a stem cell graft to a child with combined immunodeficiency. The genes are TRBV6-9 and TRBJ1-4; possibly TRBD1 for D (5 bases). The material was PBMCs from the stem cell graft donor, obtained from the stem cell graft. This CDR3 is CASSSSRDRGGEKLFF. In nucleotides, the CDR3 is TGTGCCAGCAGTTCTTCCCGGGACCGGGGAGGCGAAAAACTGTTTTTT.